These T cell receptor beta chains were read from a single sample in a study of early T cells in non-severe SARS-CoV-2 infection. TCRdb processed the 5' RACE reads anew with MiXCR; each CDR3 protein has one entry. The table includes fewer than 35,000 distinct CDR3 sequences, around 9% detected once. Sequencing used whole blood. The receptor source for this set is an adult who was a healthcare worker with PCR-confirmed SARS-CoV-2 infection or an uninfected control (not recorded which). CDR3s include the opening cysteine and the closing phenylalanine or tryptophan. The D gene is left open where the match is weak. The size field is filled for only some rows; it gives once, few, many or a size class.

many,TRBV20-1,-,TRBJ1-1,TGCAGTGCTAGAGCCGGACAGCGTGAAGCTTTCTTT,CSARAGQREAFF
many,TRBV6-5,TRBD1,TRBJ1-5,TGTGCCAGCAGTTCCGTCCCGGGACAGGGACGGGGCAATCAGCCCCAGCATTTT,CASSSVPGQGRGNQPQHF
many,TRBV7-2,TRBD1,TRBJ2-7,TGTGCCAGCAGCTTACTCCATGGGACAGGGATTGGATCCTACGAGCAGTACTTC,CASSLLHGTGIGSYEQYF
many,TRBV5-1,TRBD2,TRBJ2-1,TGCGCCAGCAGCTTAGGGCTAGCGGGGGGAAATGAGCAGTTCTTC,CASSLGLAGGNEQFF
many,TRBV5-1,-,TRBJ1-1,TGCGCCAGCAGCTTGGATACGGGGGGCACCACTGAAGCTTTCTTT,CASSLDTGGTTEAFF
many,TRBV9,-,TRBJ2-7,TGTGCCAGCAATCGGGACGGCGGTAGATACGAGCAGTACTTC,CASNRDGGRYEQYF
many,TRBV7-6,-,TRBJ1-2,TGTGCCAGCAGCTCCACCCCAGGCGGCTACACCTTC,CASSSTPGGYTF
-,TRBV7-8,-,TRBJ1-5,TGTACCAGCAGCTTAGGGATAGGTCAGCCCCAGCATTTT,CTSSLGIGQPQHF
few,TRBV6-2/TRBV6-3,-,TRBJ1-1,TGTGCCAGCAGTTTGCAGGGAGTCTACACTGAAGCTTTCTTT,CASSLQGVYTEAFF
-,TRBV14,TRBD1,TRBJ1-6,TGTGCCAGCAGCCCCCGGGACAGGGTTAATTCACCCCTCCACTTT,CASSPRDRVNSPLHF
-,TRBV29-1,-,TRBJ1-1,TGCAGCGCCGATGGAACATTGGGCACTGAAGCTTTCTTT,CSADGTLGTEAFF
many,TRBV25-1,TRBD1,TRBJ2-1,TGTGCCAGCAGTGAATCAGGACAGGGCAATGAGCAGTTCTTC,CASSESGQGNEQFF
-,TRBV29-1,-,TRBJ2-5,TGCAGCGTTGAAGGGGCGCACGAGACCCAGTACTTC,CSVEGAHETQYF
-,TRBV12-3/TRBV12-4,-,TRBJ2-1,TGTGCCAGCGGGGGAAGCTCCTACAATGAGCAGTTCTTC,CASGGSSYNEQFF
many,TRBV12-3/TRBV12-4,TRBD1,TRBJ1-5,TGTGCCAGCAGTCCCCTGGACAGGGACAATCAGCCCCAGCATTTT,CASSPLDRDNQPQHF
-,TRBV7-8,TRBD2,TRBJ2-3,TGTGCCAGCAGCCTTGTTAGCGGGGGGTACACAGATACGCAGTATTTT,CASSLVSGGYTDTQYF
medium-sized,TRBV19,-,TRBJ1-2,TGTGCCAGTAGTATAGATCGAGAAACCGGGAAGTATGGCTACACCTTC,CASSIDRETGKYGYTF
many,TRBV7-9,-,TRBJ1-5,TGTGCCAGCAGCTTAGCGTGGGACCAGGGCAATCAGCCCCAGCATTTT,CASSLAWDQGNQPQHF
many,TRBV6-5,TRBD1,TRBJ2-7,TGTGCCAGCAGTTATTCGTATAAGGGGGCGAGGGCCTACGAGCAGTACTTC,CASSYSYKGARAYEQYF
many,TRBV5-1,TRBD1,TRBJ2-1,TGCGCCAGCAGCTTCCAGGGGGCGCCGGATGAGCAGTTCTTC,CASSFQGAPDEQFF
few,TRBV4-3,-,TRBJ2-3,TGCGCCAGCAGCCAAGATTCGAGCGTCCCCACAGATACGCAGTATTTT,CASSQDSSVPTDTQYF
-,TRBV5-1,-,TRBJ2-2,TGCGCCAGCAGCTTGGCGACCACAACCGGGGAGCTGTTTTTT,CASSLATTTGELFF
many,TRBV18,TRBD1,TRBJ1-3,TGTGCCAGCTCACCAGCGACGGGACAGCGAAACACCATATATTTT,CASSPATGQRNTIYF
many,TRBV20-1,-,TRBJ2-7,TGCAGTGCTAGTGTCTCCCAGGGGGAGCAGTACTTC,CSASVSQGEQYF
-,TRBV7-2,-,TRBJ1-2,TGTGCCAGCAGCTCGCGGACCTATGGCTACACCTTC,CASSSRTYGYTF
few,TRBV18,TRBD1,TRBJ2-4,TGTGCCAGCTCATGGACAGGGGATGCCAAAAACATTCAGTACTTC,CASSWTGDAKNIQYF
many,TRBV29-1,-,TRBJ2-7,TGCAGCGTTACACAAAGTCCCCCTGCCCCAAGGTGGCAGTACTTC,CSVTQSPPAPRWQYF
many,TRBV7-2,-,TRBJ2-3,TGTGCCAGCAGACGAGGTGGGGGCGCGTCTATAGATACGCAGTATTTT,CASRRGGGASIDTQYF
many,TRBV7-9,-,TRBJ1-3,TGTGCCAGCAGCAGACCGGGCCCGTACTCTGGAAACACCATATATTTT,CASSRPGPYSGNTIYF